Below, 12 T cell receptor beta chains from the same sample are listed, as sequenced in a study of CD8 T cells in Susac syndrome. The RNA, about 0.5 to 1 ug, was put through reverse transcription using random hexamers. TCRdb reanalysed the immunoSEQ multiplex PCR reads using MiXCR and keeps one entry per CDR3 protein. The sample lists 150,000 to 200,000 distinct CDR3 sequences, about 91% occurring once. The specimen was CD4+ T cells from PBMCs. The receptors stem from a human donor with Susac syndrome.

The chain links TRBV7-3 to TRBJ2-3; possible D gene TRBD2, 7 bases. CDR1 SGHTA and CDR2 FQGTGA come from the germline V gene. The CDR3 is 16 residues long. Trimming cost V 8 bases and J 0 bases, with 18 bases left between them. The CDR3 nucleotides read TGTGCCAGCGCCGGGGGGCCACGATCTAGCACAGATACGCAGTATTTT. This sequence encodes CASAGGPRSSTDTQYF.

The J gene is TRBJ1-2, the V gene TRBV12-3 or TRBV12-4, with D hard to call. V was cut by 6 bases and J by 4 bases, with 15 bases left in between. This CDR3 comprises 14 residues. The CDR3 loop is CASSPIGSFYGYTF. CDR3 DNA: TGTGCCAGCAGCCCTATAGGATCTTTCTATGGCTACACCTTC.

J is TRBJ2-3 and V is TRBV20-1; a possible D gene is TRBD1 (6 bases). The CDR3 spans 14 residues. CDR1 is DFQATT and CDR2 is SNEGSKA in the germline V gene (reference sequence). Between the trimmed V and J ends, which lost 5 bases and 4 bases, there was a span of 16 bases. CDR3 sequence (DNA): TGCAGTGCTGCCACAGGACAGTCCCCAGATACGCAGTATTTT. This gives the protein CSAATGQSPDTQYF.

This sequence joins TRBV5-1 and TRBJ1-2, with 7 nucleotides matching TRBD1. V trimming: 0 bases; J trimming: 3 bases; junction bases outside the gene matches: 5. From germline, CDR1 is SGHRS and CDR2 YFSETQ. This CDR3 has 15 amino acids. CDR3 region: CASSLGGGRDYGYTF. DNA of the CDR3: TGCGCCAGCAGCTTGGGAGGGGGCAGAGACTATGGCTACACCTTC.

The chain couples TRBV7-2 to TRBJ2-7; TRBD1 matches at 9 bases. The CDR3 sequence is 15 residues long. Germline CDR1 is SGHTA and CDR2 is FQGNSA. With 4 bases clipped from V and 4 bases from J, the junction kept 8 bases outside the gene matches. CDR3 nucleotides: TGTGCCAGCAGCTCAACGGGACAGGGCAGGTACGAGCAGTACTTC. Its protein product is CASSSTGQGRYEQYF. The complete variable domain, with remaining parts taken from reference TRBV7-2 and TRBJ2-7, reads GAGVSQSPSNKVTEKGKDVELRCDPISGHTALYWYRQSLGQGLEFLIYFQGNSAPDKSGLPSDRFSAERTGGSVSTLTIQRTQQEDSAVYLCASSSTGQGRYEQYFGPGTRLTVT.

The gene calls are TRBV6-1 and TRBJ1-3; D remains unclear. The V gene lost 6 bases and the J gene lost 2 bases, with 5 bases spanning the gap. The CDR3 sequence is 12 residues long. Germline V gives CDR1 MNHNS, CDR2 SASEGT. The CDR3, as DNA: TGTGCCAGCAGACATCCTGGAAACACCATATATTTT. Translation gives CASRHPGNTIYF.

V and J are TRBV10-3 and TRBJ1-1; possibly TRBD1 for D (5 bases). With 4 bases removed from V and 1 base from J, the gap between germline ends came to 7 bases. The CDR3 covers 13 residues. CDR1 ENHRY and CDR2 SYGVKD come from the germline V gene. CDR3 loop: CAISVGGNTEAFF. The CDR3, as DNA: TGTGCCATCAGTGTTGGGGGGAACACTGAAGCTTTCTTT.

This clonotype appeared a single time. CDR3 DNA: TGTGCCAGCAGAGGGACTAGCGTTAGCACAGATACGCAGTATTTT. Translation gives CASRGTSVSTDTQYF. The rearrangement joins TRBV3-1 to TRBJ2-3; the match to TRBD2 covers 10 bases. V lost 6 bases and J lost 0; bases outside the gene matches: 3. The CDR3 spans 15 residues. Per the germline V gene, CDR1 is LGHDT and CDR2 is YNNKEL (reference sequence).

This chain links TRBV10-3 with TRBJ2-1; 8 bases agree with TRBD2. Per germline, CDR1 ENHRY and CDR2 SYGVKD. With 6 bases clipped from V and 5 bases from J, the junction kept 3 bases outside the gene matches. The CDR3 extends over 13 amino acids. The CDR3 sequence is CAIRGTSHNEQFF. The CDR3, as DNA: TGTGCCATCAGGGGGACTAGTCACAATGAGCAGTTCTTC.

This clonotype was observed a few times. The chain joins TRBV11-2 to TRBJ1-5, with D perhaps TRBD1 (6 bases). CDR3 length: 14 amino acids. The germline V and J ends were trimmed by 5 bases and 4 bases, with 12 bases remaining between them. Germline V gene lookup returns CDR1 SGHAT and CDR2 FQNNGV. DNA of the CDR3: TGTGCCAGCAGCCTAACCGACAGGAATCAGCCCCAGCATTTT. Translation: CASSLTDRNQPQHF.

In its sample, this clonotype was seen once. V usage is TRBV28 and J usage is TRBJ2-7; 7 bases fit TRBD1. Trimming cost V 1 base and J 4 bases; bases outside gene matches: 4. CDR1 MDHEN and CDR2 SYDVKM come from the germline V gene. CDR3 size: 14 residues. In DNA, the CDR3 is TGTGCCAGCAGTTTATTCGGACAGGTTTACGAGCAGTACTTC. Its protein product is CASSLFGQVYEQYF.

The V and J genes are TRBV20-1 and TRBJ2-5; unclear D gene. V dropped 0 bases and J dropped 1 base, with 12 bases sitting between them. The CDR3 extends over 15 amino acids. Germline V lookup: CDR1 DFQATT, CDR2 SNEGSKA (reference sequence). For the CDR3, the DNA is TGCAGTGCTAGAGATGATAGCAGCACCCAAGAGACCCAGTACTTC. It codes for CSARDDSSTQETQYF.